The present T cell receptor (beta chain) was sequenced within a study of T cells in Graves' hyperthyroidism and ophthalmopathy (dated by TCRdb to between 2017 and 2020). Regarding the study in general: Peripheral blood was collected at initial diagnosis, before any treatment. Once sampling was done, hyperthyroidism patients were given methimazole at a starting dose of 30 mg daily, whereas ophthalmopathy patients were given high-dose intravenous methylprednisolone. In roughly six Graves' hyperthyroidism patients, the study also compared T-cell repertoires from thyroid tissue with T-cell repertoires from blood. To identify distinguishing TCR V-J signatures, a discovery cohort of some 100 patients was used, comprising under 45 with Graves' ophthalmopathy and approximately 57 with stable Graves' hyperthyroidism. Prospective prediction of ophthalmopathy was tested in an independent validation cohort of 18 to 20 hyperthyroidism patients and around 16 patients who later progressed to ophthalmopathy. According to the paper, TCR Vbeta CDR3 sequencing was carried out on some 130 peripheral blood samples, which came from about 45 ophthalmopathy, 75 to 80 hyperthyroidism and around 17 progressor patients. For training and testing, the 80 to 100 patients in the discovery cohort were randomly divided in a 7:3 ratio. General study outcomes and caveats: In validation, the model predicted progression to ophthalmopathy with approximately 71% sensitivity and 72% to 85% specificity, a median of 6.5 months before onset. Ophthalmopathy was separated from stable hyperthyroidism by a 13 V-J signature model, with around 88% sensitivity and approximately 84% specificity obtained in cross-validation and 80%/75% obtained in testing. Most expanded thyroid clonotypes (frequency above 0.001) were also detected in blood, suggesting blood repertoires may reflect thyroid immune responses. Sample size was not statistically predetermined, and blinding of investigators to group allocation was not performed.

The CDR1 and CDR2 encoded by the germline V gene are SGHTA and FQGNSA. The CDR3 runs 14 amino acids, cysteine and phenylalanine included. Only the CDR3 part of the read is kept: 42 bases, read in frame from the first base. Between the V and J ends, shortened by 4 bases and 6 bases respectively, the junction contains 12 bases. This clonotype was counted many times. Its antigen has not been determined. Per-nucleotide qualities are absent, and no much larger clonotype sits a single base away. Ophthalmopathy patients had moderately to severely active disease, Clinical Activity Score of at least 3, NOSPECS grade of at least 4, and duration under 3 months. The study excluded patients with uncontrolled infections, other autoimmune diseases, pregnancy or lactation. Diagnoses were based on clinical symptoms, serum thyroxine and TRAb, thyroid ultrasound and orbital computed tomography. PBMCs were isolated from about 10 ml of fresh peripheral blood by Ficoll-Paque density gradient centrifugation. Trizol reagent was used to extract total RNA, and RNA quality was then checked on an Agilent 2100 Bioanalyzer.

TCR beta CDR3 regions were amplified from RNA transcripts. The TCR CDR3 was subjected to a first round of RT-PCR using the HTBI primer set and the Qiagen OneStep RT-PCR kit. Libraries were constructed in a second round of multiplex PCR, after which size selection and purification were performed. The libraries were sequenced on an Illumina HiSeq2000 using paired-end 100 bp reads. In the original analysis: SOAPnuke was used to process the raw data, removing reads that contained adapters or uncalled bases, had a mean Phred below 15, or lacked an exact match to the constant primer or identifier. High-quality paired reads were merged with COPE v1.2.5, and unique nucleotide sequences were defined as clonotypes. MiTCR v1.1 was used to align clonotypes to the IMGT TRBV, TRBD and TRBJ reference segments. The analysis included only V-J combinations with a frequency above 0.0001, which together covered 99% to 99.2% of the repertoires. The TCS score was defined as F50 (clonal expansion) divided by E x V (chaos), with BLOSUM62-based TCRdist calculated between CDR3 peptides within each V-J. Welch's t-statistics and random forest reduced 514 V-J features to some 14, which were used in a naive Bayes classifier (R e1071). TCRdb applied fastp at Q25 and MiXCR to the public reads, then kept only in-frame beta chains. Identical CDR3 protein sequences are pooled into one entry, listed with their most common genes and DNA. The V and J calls were not made by the authors but by TCRdb's processing. Present in this sample are under 550,000 distinct CDR3 sequences, approximately 20% of which were seen just once. The top ten clonotypes cover approximately 48% of the sample.

The chain couples TRBV7-2 to TRBJ2-2, with the D gene too uncertain to name. This receptor was obtained from a man aged 35-49 years with Graves' ophthalmopathy. Material for sequencing was blood. The CDR3 here reads CASSSLRYSGELFF. The DNA sequence reads TGTGCCAGCAGCTCTTTGCGGTACTCCGGGGAGCTGTTTTTT.